The 14 T cell receptor beta chains listed next were all sequenced from one sample in a study of human T cells and chemical hapten exposure. As to time point: patch test 1, 2 weeks after DPC sensitization. The sample's treatment: therapeutic diphenylcyclopropenone sensitization with weekly scalp DPC. MiXCR, run by TCRdb on the RACE reads, gives a single entry per CDR3 protein. The table has roughly 70,000 distinct CDR3 sequences, 9.8% seen once. This sample comprised whole blood, obtained in connection with sensitization to the hapten diphenylcyclopropenone (DPC). The receptors were gathered from a woman in her forties with alopecia areata. Some clones in this sample may be carry-over from other donors' samples.

The J gene is TRBJ1-2, the V gene TRBV7-8, with 7 bases identical to TRBD1. V shed 5 bases, J shed 8 bases, and the junction held 8 bases outside the gene matches. The CDR3 length is 13 residues. Per the germline V gene, CDR1 is SGHVS and CDR2 is FQNEAQ. The CDR3 DNA is TGTGCCAGCAGCCCAGACAGGGAGGGCGGCTACACCTTC. Its protein is CASSPDREGGYTF. The whole variable domain, remainder taken from reference TRBV7-8 and TRBJ1-2, is GAGVSQSPRYKVAKRGQDVALRCDPISGHVSLFWYQQALGQGPEFLTYFQNEAQLDKSGLPSDRFFAERPEGSVSTLKIQRTQQEDSAVYLCASSPDREGGYTFGSGTRLTVV.

This clonotype showed up many times. The rearrangement joins TRBV25-1 to TRBJ1-2; TRBD1 agrees at 11 bases. The CDR3 loop spans 14 amino acids. Unmatched junction bases numbered 5, after V lost 5 bases and J lost 6 bases. Germline V gives CDR1 MGHDK, CDR2 SYGVNS. The CDR3 coding sequence is TGTGCCAGCAGTCTTGGACAGGGGGCTAATGGCTACACCTTC. It yields the protein CASSLGQGANGYTF.

The chain uses TRBV23-1 and TRBJ2-5; no clear D gene. TRBV23-1 is annotated as an ORF whose role is uncertain. V lost 6 bases and J 3 bases, leaving 11 bases between the germline ends. The CDR3 is 13 amino acids. The CDR3 coding sequence is TGCGCCAGCAGCTGGGCCAGCGAAGAGACCCAGTACTTC. Protein product: CASSWASEETQYF.

The table lists this clonotype with many counts. The V gene is TRBV3-1, the J gene TRBJ1-4; the D gene is possibly TRBD1 (6 bases). Per the germline V gene, CDR1 is LGHDT and CDR2 is YNNKEL (reference sequence). The CDR3 is made up of 14 amino acids. V lost 6 bases to trimming and J lost 0 bases, with 8 bases between them. CDR3 nucleotide sequence: TGTGCCAGCAGTACAGGGTCAACTAATGAAAAACTGTTTTTT. Translating gives CASSTGSTNEKLFF.

The rearrangement links TRBV7-2 to TRBJ1-2; TRBD1 is a possible D gene (5 bases). CDR3 length: 18 residues. CDR1 SGHTA and CDR2 FQGNSA come from the germline V gene. The V end lost 5 bases, the J end lost 4 bases, and 26 bases lay between the germline ends. The CDR3 region has the DNA TGTGCCAGCAGCGCAAGAGTGGGACCGCCGTCAGAAGGCTATGGCTACACCTTC. Amino acid sequence: CASSARVGPPSEGYGYTF.

This clonotype appeared a few times. The V gene is TRBV19, the J gene TRBJ1-4, with a weak D call TRBD1 (5 bases). CDR3 length: 14 residues. Germline V gene sequence: CDR1 LNHDA, CDR2 SQIVND (reference sequence). Deletions cut 8 bases from V and 11 bases from J, with 21 bases between. CDR3 sequence (DNA): TGTGCCAGTTCCAAAGAGGGGACTCTGAAGAAACTGTTTTTT. Its protein is CASSKEGTLKKLFF.

The genes are TRBV7-8 and TRBJ1-6; D remains unclear. V was clipped by 3 bases and J by 4 bases, with 7 bases between them. Per germline, CDR1 SGHVS and CDR2 FQNEAQ. There are 14 residues in the CDR3. CDR3 in DNA: TGTGCCAGCAGCTTCCAGGCTTATAATTCACCCCTCCACTTT. It specifies CASSFQAYNSPLHF. Complete variable domain (other parts from reference TRBV7-8 and TRBJ1-6): GAGVSQSPRYKVAKRGQDVALRCDPISGHVSLFWYQQALGQGPEFLTYFQNEAQLDKSGLPSDRFFAERPEGSVSTLKIQRTQQEDSAVYLCASSFQAYNSPLHFGNGTRLTVT.

This clonotype was observed a few times. The chain joins TRBV7-9 to TRBJ1-1, with 7 bases matching TRBD1. Trimming cost V 4 bases and J 1 base; bases outside gene matches: 3. The length of the CDR3 is 14 residues. The germline gives CDR1 SEHNR, CDR2 FQNEAQ (reference sequence). CDR3 loop: CASSSWTGNTEAFF. The CDR3 region has the DNA TGTGCCAGCAGCTCCTGGACAGGGAACACTGAAGCTTTCTTT.

CDR3 nucleotides: TGTGCCAGCAGTTTATCCGGGACTGGGCCCGGCGAGCAGTACTTC. Protein product: CASSLSGTGPGEQYF. This sequence joins TRBV27 and TRBJ2-7, with a possible D match to TRBD2 (6 bases). CDR1 is MNHEY, CDR2 SMNVEV, per germline (reference sequence). Trimming took off 0 bases at V and 6 bases at J, with 15 bases between the two ends. The length of the CDR3 is 15 residues.

This clonotype was seen ten or more times. The CDR3 here is CASRPNTEAFF. Written as DNA, the CDR3 is TGTGCCAGCAGACCTAACACTGAAGCTTTCTTT. The chain is built from TRBV5-5 and TRBJ1-1, with D unresolved. Deletions cut 5 bases from V and 2 bases from J, with 4 bases between. The CDR3 totals 11 residues. CDR1 and CDR2 (germline): SGHKS, YYEKEE (reference sequence).

This clonotype came up a few times. This chain uses TRBV6-2 or TRBV6-3 with TRBJ2-7, with 7 bases aligning to TRBD1. The CDR3 sequence is 13 residues long. After removal of 8 bases from V and 5 bases from J, the junction contained 9 bases not matched to a gene. CDR1 is MNHEY and CDR2 is SVGEGT in the germline V gene. CDR3 DNA sequence: TGTGCCAGCCAAAGGGACAGCGACCACGAGCAGTACTTC. Amino acids: CASQRDSDHEQYF.

The sample holds many counts of this clonotype. The V and J genes are TRBV24-1 and TRBJ2-5; a weak D match, TRBD1 (6 bases). Looked up from germline, CDR1 is KGHDR and CDR2 is SFDVKD. This CDR3 contains 15 residues. With 3 bases removed from V and 0 bases from J, the gap between germline ends came to 10 bases. CDR3 sequence reads: CATSDPRGNQETQYF. The CDR3 DNA sequence: TGTGCCACCAGTGATCCTAGGGGGAACCAAGAGACCCAGTACTTC.

J is TRBJ2-7 and V is TRBV4-3; possible D gene TRBD1, 5 bases. V lost 0 bases, J lost 3 bases, and 12 bases lay in between. The CDR3 sequence is 15 residues long. Germline CDR1 is LGHNA and CDR2 is YSLEER. CDR3 loop: CASSQDRQTFYEQYF. CDR3 DNA: TGCGCCAGCAGCCAAGATCGACAGACCTTCTACGAGCAGTACTTC.

The chain has TRBV9 and TRBJ2-3, with D uncertain. Germline V gene lookup returns CDR1 SGDLS and CDR2 YYNGEE. CDR3 length equals 16 residues. The V end was cut by 0 bases, the J end by 0 bases, with 11 bases between. CDR3 sequence reads: CASSVGRSTSTDTQYF. The CDR3 coding sequence is TGTGCCAGCAGCGTAGGGCGGAGCACTAGCACAGATACGCAGTATTTT.